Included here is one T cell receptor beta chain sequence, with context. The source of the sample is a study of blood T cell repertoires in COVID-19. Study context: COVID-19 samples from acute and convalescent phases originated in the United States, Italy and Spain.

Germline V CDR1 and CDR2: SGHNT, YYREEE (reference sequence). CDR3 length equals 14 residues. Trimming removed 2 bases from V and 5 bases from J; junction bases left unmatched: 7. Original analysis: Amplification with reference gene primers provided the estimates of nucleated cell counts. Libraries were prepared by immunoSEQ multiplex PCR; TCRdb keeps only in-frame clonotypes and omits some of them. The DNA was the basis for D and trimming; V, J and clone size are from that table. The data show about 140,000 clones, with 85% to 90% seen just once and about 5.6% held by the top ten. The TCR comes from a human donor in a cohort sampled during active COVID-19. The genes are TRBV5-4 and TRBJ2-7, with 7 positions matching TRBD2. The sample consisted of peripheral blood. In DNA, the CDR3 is TGTGCCAGCAGCTTCGGGCGGGAGCTAAACGAGCAGTACTTC. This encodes CASSFGRELNEQYF.